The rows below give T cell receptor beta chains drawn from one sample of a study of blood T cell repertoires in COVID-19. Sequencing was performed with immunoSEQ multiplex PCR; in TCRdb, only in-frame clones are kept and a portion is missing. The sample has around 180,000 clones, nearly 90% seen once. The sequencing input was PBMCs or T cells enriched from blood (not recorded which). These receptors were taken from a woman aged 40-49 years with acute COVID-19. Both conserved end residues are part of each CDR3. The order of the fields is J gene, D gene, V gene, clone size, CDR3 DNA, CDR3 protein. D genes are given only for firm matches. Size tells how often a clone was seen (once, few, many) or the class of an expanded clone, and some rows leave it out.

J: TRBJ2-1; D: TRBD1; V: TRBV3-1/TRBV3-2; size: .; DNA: TGTGCCAGCAGCCAAGGGTTCAGGGGGCTTTTCAATGAGCAGTTCTTC; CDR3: CASSQGFRGLFNEQFF
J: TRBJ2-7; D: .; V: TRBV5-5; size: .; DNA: TGTGCCAGCAGCTCGGTTACCCCTTCCTACGAGCAGTACTTC; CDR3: CASSSVTPSYEQYF
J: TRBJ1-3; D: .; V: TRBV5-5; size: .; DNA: TGTGCCAGCAGCCTAAGCCCGGGTCCGCCTGGAAACACCATATATTTT; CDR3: CASSLSPGPPGNTIYF
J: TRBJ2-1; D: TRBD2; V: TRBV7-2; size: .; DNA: TGTGCCAGCAGCGTAGAGGTAGGGAGGGGCAATGAGCAGTTCTTC; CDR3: CASSVEVGRGNEQFF
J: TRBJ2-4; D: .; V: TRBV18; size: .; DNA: TGTGCCAGCTCACCGCCAACCACTCTAGCCAAAAACATTCAGTACTTC; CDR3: CASSPPTTLAKNIQYF
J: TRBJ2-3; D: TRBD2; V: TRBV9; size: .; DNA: TGTGCCAGCAGATCGGGGCTAGCGGGGGCTGACACAGATACGCAGTATTTT; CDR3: CASRSGLAGADTDTQYF
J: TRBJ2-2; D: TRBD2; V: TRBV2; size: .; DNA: TGTGCCAGTGCCGGGACTAGCGGGAGTAGGACCGGGGAGCTGTTTTTT; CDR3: CASAGTSGSRTGELFF
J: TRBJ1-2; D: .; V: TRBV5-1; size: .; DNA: TGCGCCAGCAGCCATAGCACCTATGGCTACACCTTC; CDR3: CASSHSTYGYTF
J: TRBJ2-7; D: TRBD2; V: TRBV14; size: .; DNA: TGTGCCAGCAGCCTTAGACTAGCGGGAGTCTACGAGCAGTACTTC; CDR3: CASSLRLAGVYEQYF
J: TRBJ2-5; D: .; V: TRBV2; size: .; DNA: TGTGCCAGCGCGGGACTCGGGGAGACCCAGTACTTC; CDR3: CASAGLGETQYF
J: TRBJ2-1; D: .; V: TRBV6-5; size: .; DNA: TGTGCCAGCAGCTGGAGGACGGGTGAGCAGTTCTTC; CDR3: CASSWRTGEQFF
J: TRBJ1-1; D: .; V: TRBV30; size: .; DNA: TGTGCCTGGAGTGTAAGGGGCAGGGCAGGAGCTTTCTTT; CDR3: CAWSVRGRAGAFF
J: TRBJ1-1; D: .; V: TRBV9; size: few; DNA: TGTGCCAGCAGCCATCCCGTGGGCAGGGTGGACACTGAAGCTTTCTTT; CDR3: CASSHPVGRVDTEAFF
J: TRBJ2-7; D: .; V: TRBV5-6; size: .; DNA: TGTGCCAGCAGCTTGGAGTCCTACGGGAGCTACGACGAGCAGTACTTC; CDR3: CASSLESYGSYDEQYF
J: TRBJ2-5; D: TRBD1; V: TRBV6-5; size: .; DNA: TGTGCCAGCAGTTACACGTCCGGGACAGGCCGCGAGACCCAGTACTTC; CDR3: CASSYTSGTGRETQYF
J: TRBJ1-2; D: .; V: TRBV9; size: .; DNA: TGTGCCAGCAGCGGGGCAAGTCGTGGCTACACCTTC; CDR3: CASSGASRGYTF
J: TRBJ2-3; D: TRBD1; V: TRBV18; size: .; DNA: TGTGCCAGCTCACCGTCGACAGGGGGCTTTATAGGAGATACGCAGTATTTT; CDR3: CASSPSTGGFIGDTQYF
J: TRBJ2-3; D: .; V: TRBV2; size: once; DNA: TGTGCCAGCAGTGAAGTTGCGGGGAGCACAGATACGCAGTATTTT; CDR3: CASSEVAGSTDTQYF
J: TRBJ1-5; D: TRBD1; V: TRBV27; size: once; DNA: TGTGCCAGCAGTTTATCAGGACAGGGACTTAAGCCCCAGCATTTT; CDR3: CASSLSGQGLKPQHF
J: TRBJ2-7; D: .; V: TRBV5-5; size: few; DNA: TGTGCCAGCAGCTTGCGACAGGCCGGGACCCCACCGACCTACGAGCAGTACTTC; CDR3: CASSLRQAGTPPTYEQYF
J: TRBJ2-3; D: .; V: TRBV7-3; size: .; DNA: TGTGCCAGCAGCTGGGGGGGCACCGATACGCAGTATTTT; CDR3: CASSWGGTDTQYF
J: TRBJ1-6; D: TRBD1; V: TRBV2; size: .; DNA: TGTGCCAGCAGTTTTCGCCGGGACAGGGGCAGCTCCTATAATTCACCCCTCCACTTT; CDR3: CASSFRRDRGSSYNSPLHF
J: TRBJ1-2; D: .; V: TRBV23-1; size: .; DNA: TGCGCCAGCAGTCTCCGAGGTGCTGATGGCTACACCTTC; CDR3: CASSLRGADGYTF
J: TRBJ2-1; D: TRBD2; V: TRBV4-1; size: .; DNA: TGCGCCAGCAGCCAAGGCTTAGCGCGGGGGAGCTCCTACAATGAGCAGTTCTTC; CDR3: CASSQGLARGSSYNEQFF
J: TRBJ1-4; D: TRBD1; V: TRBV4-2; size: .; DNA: TGTGCCAGCAGCCACGGATGGAGGGGGACAGGGGAAGTGGAACTGTTTTTT; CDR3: CASSHGWRGTGEVELFF
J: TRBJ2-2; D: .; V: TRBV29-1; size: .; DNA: TGCAGCGTTGAATACCAGACCGGGGAGCTGTTTTTT; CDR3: CSVEYQTGELFF
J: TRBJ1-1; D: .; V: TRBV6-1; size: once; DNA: TGTGCCAGCAGTGAAAGTAGGGGTAACACTGAAGCTTTCTTT; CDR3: CASSESRGNTEAFF
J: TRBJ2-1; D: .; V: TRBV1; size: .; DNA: TGCACCAGCAGCGATGAATTAAACCGGGAGCCCTGGGATGAGCAGTTCTTC; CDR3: CTSSDELNREPWDEQFF
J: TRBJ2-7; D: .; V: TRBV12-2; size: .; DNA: TGTGCAAGTCGCTTAGCCACAGGGAGGGTAACCTACGAGCAGTACTTC; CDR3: CASRLATGRVTYEQYF
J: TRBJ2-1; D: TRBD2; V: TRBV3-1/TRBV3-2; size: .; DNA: TGTGCCAGCAGCCAAGTAGTTCTAGCGGGGGGGCCATCTGAGCAGTTCTTC; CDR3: CASSQVVLAGGPSEQFF
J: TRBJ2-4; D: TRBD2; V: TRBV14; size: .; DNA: TGTGCCAGCAGCCACCGGGGGGTGGCCAAAAACATTCAGTACTTC; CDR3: CASSHRGVAKNIQYF
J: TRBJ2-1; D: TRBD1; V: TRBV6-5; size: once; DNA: TGTGCCAGCAGTTTACTCGGGACAGACTACAATGAGCAGTTCTTC; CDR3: CASSLLGTDYNEQFF
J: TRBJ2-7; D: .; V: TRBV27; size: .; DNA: TGTGCCAGCAGTTTGCGGGAGCAGTACTTC; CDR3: CASSLREQYF
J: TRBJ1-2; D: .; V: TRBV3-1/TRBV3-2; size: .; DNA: TGTGCCAGCAGCCCCGAGTGGGGACTGAGAGACTATGGCTACACCTTC; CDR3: CASSPEWGLRDYGYTF
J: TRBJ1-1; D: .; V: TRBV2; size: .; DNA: TGTGCCAGCAGTGACAGGTTAGTCGGATTCACTGAAGCTTTCTTT; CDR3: CASSDRLVGFTEAFF
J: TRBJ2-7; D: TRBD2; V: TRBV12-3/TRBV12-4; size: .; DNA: TGTGCCAGCAGTTTAGGGACTAGGTACGAGCAGTACTTC; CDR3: CASSLGTRYEQYF
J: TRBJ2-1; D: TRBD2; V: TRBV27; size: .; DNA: TGTGCCAGCAGTTTGGTAGCGGGATGGAATGAGCAGTTCTTC; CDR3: CASSLVAGWNEQFF
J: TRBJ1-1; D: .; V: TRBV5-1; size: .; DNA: TGCGCCAGCAGCTTGTCCACCCTGAAAGACAGGCTGGACACTGAAGCTTTCTTT; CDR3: CASSLSTLKDRLDTEAFF
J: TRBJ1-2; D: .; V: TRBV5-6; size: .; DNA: TGTGCCAGCAGCTCACCGGACGGGACTAACTATGGCTACACCTTC; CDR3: CASSSPDGTNYGYTF
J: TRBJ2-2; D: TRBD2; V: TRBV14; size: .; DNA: TGTGCCAGCAGCCCTGTTGGAGCGGGGGGAATCACCGGGGAGCTGTTTTTT; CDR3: CASSPVGAGGITGELFF
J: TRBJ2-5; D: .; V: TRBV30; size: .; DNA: TGTGCCTGGACGGGAGGGGGCGGGGAGACCCAGTACTTC; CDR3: CAWTGGGGETQYF
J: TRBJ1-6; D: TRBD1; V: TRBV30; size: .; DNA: TGTGCCTGGGGGTCTCCGGGACAGAATTCACCCCTCCACTTT; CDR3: CAWGSPGQNSPLHF
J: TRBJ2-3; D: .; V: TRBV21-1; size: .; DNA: TGTGCCAGCAGTCATGATAGCGGGGCGTGGTTCTCTACAGATACGCAGTATTTT; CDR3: CASSHDSGAWFSTDTQYF
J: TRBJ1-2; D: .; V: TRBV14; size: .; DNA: TGTGCCAGCAGTCCGCGCCTAGCAGGTGCCTATGGCTACACCTTC; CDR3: CASSPRLAGAYGYTF
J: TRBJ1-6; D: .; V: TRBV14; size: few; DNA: TGTGCCAGCAGCCAATTAGCGTCCTGGGGACTCCACTTT; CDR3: CASSQLASWGLHF
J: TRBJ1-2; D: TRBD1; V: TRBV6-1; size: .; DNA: TGTGCCAGCAGTGAAGCCGGGACAGGGGTCGGCTACACCTTC; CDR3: CASSEAGTGVGYTF
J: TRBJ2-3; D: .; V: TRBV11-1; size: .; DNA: TGTGCCAGCAGCACAACTCAGGGAAAAGGTTTTATAACGCAGTATTTT; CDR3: CASSTTQGKGFITQYF
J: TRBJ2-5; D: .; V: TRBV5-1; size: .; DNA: TGCGCCAGCGGCCTACAGGCCAACCAAGAGACCCAGTACTTC; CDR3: CASGLQANQETQYF
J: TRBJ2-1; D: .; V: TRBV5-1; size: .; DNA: TGCGCCAGCAGCTTCACAGCTTACTCCTACAATGAGCAGTTCTTC; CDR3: CASSFTAYSYNEQFF
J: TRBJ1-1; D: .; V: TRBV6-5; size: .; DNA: TGTGCCAGCGCAGCCCGACTGCTTAAGAACACTGAAGCTTTCTTT; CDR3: CASAARLLKNTEAFF
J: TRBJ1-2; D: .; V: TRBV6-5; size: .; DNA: TGTGCCAGCAGTTACGGGCGGGGGGCGATTGGCTACACCTTC; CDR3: CASSYGRGAIGYTF
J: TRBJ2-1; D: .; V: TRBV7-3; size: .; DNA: TGTGCCAGCAGCTTTTCGGGCAGGGGCAATGAGCAGTTCTTC; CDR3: CASSFSGRGNEQFF
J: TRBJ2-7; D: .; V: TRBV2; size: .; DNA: TGTGCCAGCATCCCTGGACATTTTCCCTACGAGCAGTACTTC; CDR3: CASIPGHFPYEQYF
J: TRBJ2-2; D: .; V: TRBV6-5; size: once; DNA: TGTGCCAGCAGTTACACAGGGCCGAACACCGGGGAGCTGTTTTTT; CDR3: CASSYTGPNTGELFF
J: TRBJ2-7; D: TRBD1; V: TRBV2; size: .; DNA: TGTGCCAGCAGTGAAGCGGGACAGGGGGATTCTTACGAGCAGTACTTC; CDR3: CASSEAGQGDSYEQYF